Listed below are T cell receptor beta chains from one sample, sequenced in a study of cytomegalovirus exposure and HLA in healthy donors. Using immunoSEQ multiplex PCR, the repertoire was profiled, and TCRdb retains in-frame clones only, with some absent. The sample lists 100,000 or so clones; under 85% were seen once. The sequenced material came from PBMCs. The source is a man between 25 and 39 years old in good health and CMV-seronegative. Each CDR3 is given with its conserved first and last residue. A D gene is named only where the DNA matches it firmly. Rows give clone size only sometimes, using once, few, many, or a class for an expanded clone.

clone_size: NA
j_call: TRBJ2-7
d_call: NA
v_call: TRBV14
cdr3_nt: TGTGCCAGCAGCCCCTCGGGAACCTACGAGCAGTACTTC
cdr3_aa: CASSPSGTYEQYF

clone_size: NA
j_call: TRBJ1-1
d_call: TRBD1
v_call: TRBV9
cdr3_nt: TGTGCCAGCAGCGATTCGAAAGACAGGGAGGACACTGAAGCTTTCTTT
cdr3_aa: CASSDSKDREDTEAFF

clone_size: NA
j_call: TRBJ1-2
d_call: NA
v_call: TRBV5-1
cdr3_nt: TGCGCCAGCAGCCCATCTGGCACCGACTATGGCTACACCTTC
cdr3_aa: CASSPSGTDYGYTF

clone_size: NA
j_call: TRBJ1-3
d_call: NA
v_call: TRBV9
cdr3_nt: TGTGCCAGCAGCGTACAGGGTTCTGGAAACACCATATATTTT
cdr3_aa: CASSVQGSGNTIYF

clone_size: NA
j_call: TRBJ1-1
d_call: TRBD1
v_call: TRBV10-3
cdr3_nt: TGTGCCATCAGTGAGCCGATGGGACAGTACACTTTCTTT
cdr3_aa: CAISEPMGQYTFF

clone_size: NA
j_call: TRBJ1-1
d_call: NA
v_call: TRBV19
cdr3_nt: TGTGCCAGTAGTATCCGGGACACGAGTACTGAAGCTTTCTTT
cdr3_aa: CASSIRDTSTEAFF

clone_size: once
j_call: TRBJ2-3
d_call: NA
v_call: TRBV10-3
cdr3_nt: TGTGCCATCAGTGATCTCCGGGGAGACACAGATACGCAGTATTTT
cdr3_aa: CAISDLRGDTDTQYF

clone_size: NA
j_call: TRBJ2-3
d_call: NA
v_call: TRBV5-1
cdr3_nt: TGCGCCAGCAGCCTGGGGGCGGGAACCAGCACAGATACGCAGTATTTT
cdr3_aa: CASSLGAGTSTDTQYF

clone_size: NA
j_call: TRBJ2-7
d_call: NA
v_call: TRBV5-1
cdr3_nt: TGCGCCAGCAGCTTGGAACTAGCAGTGGGCCACGAGCAGTACTTC
cdr3_aa: CASSLELAVGHEQYF

clone_size: NA
j_call: TRBJ1-1
d_call: NA
v_call: TRBV5-1
cdr3_nt: TGCGCCAGCAGCTTGGTTGAGGGAGGGAACACTGAAGCTTTCTTT
cdr3_aa: CASSLVEGGNTEAFF

clone_size: NA
j_call: TRBJ2-2
d_call: TRBD1
v_call: TRBV5-1
cdr3_nt: TGCGCCACCGATGCCGGGACAGCCACCACCGGGGAGCTGTTTTTT
cdr3_aa: CATDAGTATTGELFF

clone_size: NA
j_call: TRBJ2-2
d_call: TRBD2
v_call: TRBV9
cdr3_nt: TGTGCCAGCAGCGCGAGAGGGACTAGCGGGTCGGACGGGGAGCTGTTTTTT
cdr3_aa: CASSARGTSGSDGELFF

clone_size: NA
j_call: TRBJ1-5
d_call: NA
v_call: TRBV6-1
cdr3_nt: TGTGCCAGCAGCAGGGAAGGCAATCAGCCCCAGCATTTT
cdr3_aa: CASSREGNQPQHF

clone_size: NA
j_call: TRBJ1-1
d_call: TRBD1
v_call: TRBV6-5
cdr3_nt: TGTGCCAGCAGCTACAGGGGGCAAGGAACTGAAGCTTTCTTT
cdr3_aa: CASSYRGQGTEAFF

clone_size: once
j_call: TRBJ1-2
d_call: NA
v_call: TRBV5-1
cdr3_nt: TGCGCCAGCTGGAGGGGGGGCGATGGCTACACCTTC
cdr3_aa: CASWRGGDGYTF

clone_size: NA
j_call: TRBJ2-1
d_call: TRBD2
v_call: TRBV10-2
cdr3_nt: TGCGCCACGAGGACTAGCGGGAATTACAATGAGCAGTTCTTC
cdr3_aa: CATRTSGNYNEQFF

clone_size: NA
j_call: TRBJ2-1
d_call: TRBD2
v_call: TRBV19
cdr3_nt: TGTGCCTCGGGGAGGGCGGCCGAGCAGTTCTTC
cdr3_aa: CASGRAAEQFF

clone_size: NA
j_call: TRBJ1-2
d_call: TRBD1
v_call: TRBV15
cdr3_nt: TGTGCCACCAGCAGCAGGACAGGAATTTATGGCTACACCTTC
cdr3_aa: CATSSRTGIYGYTF

clone_size: NA
j_call: TRBJ1-3
d_call: NA
v_call: TRBV29-1
cdr3_nt: TGCAGCGTCGTCCGGTCTGGAAACACCATATATTTT
cdr3_aa: CSVVRSGNTIYF

clone_size: once
j_call: TRBJ1-5
d_call: TRBD1
v_call: TRBV10-3
cdr3_nt: TGTGCCATCAGTACAGGGGGCGGGGGGAGCAATCAGCCCCAGCATTTT
cdr3_aa: CAISTGGGGSNQPQHF

clone_size: few
j_call: TRBJ1-5
d_call: NA
v_call: TRBV30
cdr3_nt: TGTGCCTGCGATGGGGGGGGCGCCGGGCAGCCCCAGCATTTT
cdr3_aa: CACDGGGAGQPQHF

clone_size: NA
j_call: TRBJ1-2
d_call: NA
v_call: TRBV14
cdr3_nt: TGTGCCAGCAGCCAAGTGCGGGGACCCTATGGCTACACCTTC
cdr3_aa: CASSQVRGPYGYTF

clone_size: NA
j_call: TRBJ1-2
d_call: NA
v_call: TRBV10-3
cdr3_nt: TGTGCCATCAGTGAATCCAGGCAAGGCTACACCTTC
cdr3_aa: CAISESRQGYTF

clone_size: few
j_call: TRBJ1-2
d_call: TRBD1
v_call: TRBV20-1
cdr3_nt: TGCAGTGCGAACAGGGGGACGAGGCCAGCGTTC
cdr3_aa: CSANRGTRPAF

clone_size: NA
j_call: TRBJ1-5
d_call: NA
v_call: TRBV9
cdr3_nt: TGTGCCAGCAGCCCGTCGGTAGATAGCAATCAGCCCCAGCATTTT
cdr3_aa: CASSPSVDSNQPQHF

clone_size: NA
j_call: TRBJ1-1
d_call: NA
v_call: TRBV5-8
cdr3_nt: TGTGCCAGCAGCCGGAGCGGGGGCAGAGGAGATACTGAAGCTTTCTTT
cdr3_aa: CASSRSGGRGDTEAFF

clone_size: NA
j_call: TRBJ2-2
d_call: TRBD2
v_call: TRBV9
cdr3_nt: TGTGCCAGCAGCGTAGACGGGGGGGCCGGCGGGGAGCTGTTTTTT
cdr3_aa: CASSVDGGAGGELFF

clone_size: NA
j_call: TRBJ1-2
d_call: NA
v_call: TRBV9
cdr3_nt: TGTGCCAGCAGCGTATCATTACAGGGAGTCCATGGCTACACCTTC
cdr3_aa: CASSVSLQGVHGYTF

clone_size: NA
j_call: TRBJ1-5
d_call: NA
v_call: TRBV29-1
cdr3_nt: TGCAGCGTGCGGGGGGGAAGCAATCAGCCCCAGCATTTT
cdr3_aa: CSVRGGSNQPQHF

clone_size: NA
j_call: TRBJ1-2
d_call: NA
v_call: TRBV7-2
cdr3_nt: TGTGCCAGCAGCACGCAATACGGGGGCTACACCTTC
cdr3_aa: CASSTQYGGYTF

clone_size: NA
j_call: TRBJ1-1
d_call: NA
v_call: TRBV6-4
cdr3_nt: TGTGCCAGCAGTGTGCAAGGGGGGGCGGACACTGAAGCTTTCTTT
cdr3_aa: CASSVQGGADTEAFF

clone_size: NA
j_call: TRBJ2-5
d_call: NA
v_call: TRBV9
cdr3_nt: TGTGCCAGCAGCGGGCTGTCCGGGGTTGAGACCCAGTACTTC
cdr3_aa: CASSGLSGVETQYF

clone_size: NA
j_call: TRBJ2-5
d_call: NA
v_call: TRBV7-7
cdr3_nt: TGTGCCAGCAGCTTGGGCACAGGGTCCCAAGAGACCCAGTACTTC
cdr3_aa: CASSLGTGSQETQYF

clone_size: few
j_call: TRBJ2-1
d_call: TRBD1
v_call: TRBV2
cdr3_nt: TGTGCCAGCAGAGTCGACAGGGGATCCTACAATGAGCAGTTCTTC
cdr3_aa: CASRVDRGSYNEQFF

clone_size: few
j_call: TRBJ2-1
d_call: TRBD1
v_call: TRBV5-1
cdr3_nt: TGCGCCAGCAAAATGGGACAGGGGGCGAGTGAGCAGTTCTTC
cdr3_aa: CASKMGQGASEQFF

clone_size: few
j_call: TRBJ1-1
d_call: NA
v_call: TRBV6-5
cdr3_nt: TGTGCCAGCAGACCCCAGGGAATCCCTGAAGCTTTCTTT
cdr3_aa: CASRPQGIPEAFF

clone_size: NA
j_call: TRBJ2-3
d_call: NA
v_call: TRBV5-4
cdr3_nt: TGTGCCAGCAGCCAAACGGGGTTGGGCACAGATACGCAGTATTTT
cdr3_aa: CASSQTGLGTDTQYF

clone_size: NA
j_call: TRBJ2-5
d_call: TRBD2
v_call: TRBV5-6
cdr3_nt: TGTGCCAGCAGCTTGGGACTAGCGGAGACCCAGTACTTC
cdr3_aa: CASSLGLAETQYF

clone_size: NA
j_call: TRBJ1-1
d_call: NA
v_call: TRBV27
cdr3_nt: TGTGCCAGCAGTCTACAGGGTACTGAAGCTTTCTTT
cdr3_aa: CASSLQGTEAFF

clone_size: NA
j_call: TRBJ1-2
d_call: TRBD1
v_call: TRBV2
cdr3_nt: TGTGCCAGCAGGAGGGACAGTCTCTATGGCTACACCTTC
cdr3_aa: CASRRDSLYGYTF

clone_size: NA
j_call: TRBJ2-1
d_call: TRBD2
v_call: TRBV18
cdr3_nt: TGTGCCAGCTCATCTAGCGGGAGCTCCTACAATGAGCAGTTCTTC
cdr3_aa: CASSSSGSSYNEQFF

clone_size: NA
j_call: TRBJ2-7
d_call: NA
v_call: TRBV6-5
cdr3_nt: TGTGCCAGCAGCCAGTCCTACGAGCAGTACTTC
cdr3_aa: CASSQSYEQYF

clone_size: NA
j_call: TRBJ1-3
d_call: NA
v_call: TRBV7-9
cdr3_nt: TGTGCCAGCAGCTTGGGCTGGCGCTCGAGCACCATATATTTT
cdr3_aa: CASSLGWRSSTIYF

clone_size: NA
j_call: TRBJ1-1
d_call: TRBD1
v_call: TRBV25-1
cdr3_nt: TGTGCCAGCAGTGACCGGACAGGCCCCACTGAAGCTTTCTTT
cdr3_aa: CASSDRTGPTEAFF

clone_size: NA
j_call: TRBJ1-6
d_call: TRBD1
v_call: TRBV5-1
cdr3_nt: TGCGCCAGCAGATCGCCGGGACAGGGAGATTCACCCCTCCACTTT
cdr3_aa: CASRSPGQGDSPLHF

clone_size: few
j_call: TRBJ2-1
d_call: TRBD2
v_call: TRBV5-4
cdr3_nt: TGTGCCAGCAGCTTGGGTACGGGAGGGCCGGGGAATGAGCAGTTCTTC
cdr3_aa: CASSLGTGGPGNEQFF

clone_size: NA
j_call: TRBJ1-5
d_call: NA
v_call: TRBV19
cdr3_nt: TGTGCCAGTAGTACATCACGACAGAGTAGTACCAATCAGCCCCAGCATTTT
cdr3_aa: CASSTSRQSSTNQPQHF

clone_size: NA
j_call: TRBJ2-5
d_call: TRBD2
v_call: TRBV15
cdr3_nt: TGTGCCACCAGTAGACTAGCGGGGGATGAGACCCAGTACTTC
cdr3_aa: CATSRLAGDETQYF

clone_size: NA
j_call: TRBJ2-4
d_call: TRBD1
v_call: TRBV7-9
cdr3_nt: TGTGCCAGCAGCTGGGGGGACAGGGCAGCCAAAAACATTCAGTACTTC
cdr3_aa: CASSWGDRAAKNIQYF

clone_size: NA
j_call: TRBJ1-2
d_call: TRBD1
v_call: TRBV10-3
cdr3_nt: TGTGCCATCAGTACGACAGGGGATGGCTACACCTTC
cdr3_aa: CAISTTGDGYTF

clone_size: NA
j_call: TRBJ2-1
d_call: NA
v_call: TRBV10-3
cdr3_nt: TGTGCCATCAGTGAAGCTGTTGAGCAGTTCTTC
cdr3_aa: CAISEAVEQFF

clone_size: NA
j_call: TRBJ2-4
d_call: NA
v_call: TRBV29-1
cdr3_nt: TGCAGCGCCCAGGGTTTTCTAGCCAAAAACATTCAGTACTTC
cdr3_aa: CSAQGFLAKNIQYF

clone_size: NA
j_call: TRBJ2-3
d_call: NA
v_call: TRBV7-2
cdr3_nt: TGTGCCAGCAGCTTAGTCGGCGGGGCAACCACAGATACGCAGTATTTT
cdr3_aa: CASSLVGGATTDTQYF

clone_size: NA
j_call: TRBJ1-6
d_call: TRBD1
v_call: TRBV30
cdr3_nt: TGTGCCTGGAGTCAGGACAGGGGGGTTTCACCCCTCCACTTT
cdr3_aa: CAWSQDRGVSPLHF

clone_size: NA
j_call: TRBJ2-7
d_call: NA
v_call: TRBV5-3
cdr3_nt: TGTGCCAGAAGCTGCCTGGTGGGAGGCGAGCAGTACTTC
cdr3_aa: CARSCLVGGEQYF

clone_size: NA
j_call: TRBJ2-1
d_call: NA
v_call: TRBV5-6
cdr3_nt: TGTGCCAGCACCTCTATCCCTAATGAGCAGTTCTTC
cdr3_aa: CASTSIPNEQFF

clone_size: NA
j_call: TRBJ1-3
d_call: NA
v_call: TRBV11-2
cdr3_nt: TGTGCCAGCAGCTTAGGGGGCGGCTCTGGAAACACCATATATTTT
cdr3_aa: CASSLGGGSGNTIYF

clone_size: NA
j_call: TRBJ2-5
d_call: TRBD1
v_call: TRBV5-1
cdr3_nt: TGCGCCAGCAGCAACAACGACAGGGGGGAGACCCAGTACTTC
cdr3_aa: CASSNNDRGETQYF

clone_size: NA
j_call: TRBJ2-5
d_call: TRBD2
v_call: TRBV15
cdr3_nt: TGTGCCACCAGCAGAGATAAGGATAGCGGGAGGGCCGGGGAGACCCAGTACTTC
cdr3_aa: CATSRDKDSGRAGETQYF